This T cell receptor (beta chain) was identified during a study of T-cell memory formation after mild COVID-19. TCRdb ran MiXCR on the 5' RACE reads and lists one entry per CDR3 protein. The data show 92,000 or so distinct CDR3 sequences, around an eighth seen once. Trimming took 4 bases from V and 9 from J, leaving 13 bases between them. This CDR3 is 13 amino acids long. Sequenced sample: PBMCs or a T cell subset sorted from them (not recorded which). The chain couples TRBV12-3 or TRBV12-4 to TRBJ2-1, with TRBD2 as a possible D gene (5 bases). The clonotype was recovered from an adult woman who had mild COVID-19 (a few samples of this study predate the infection). Cell type and time point are not known. The CDR3 sequence is CASSSEGGGEQFF. Here the CDR3 DNA reads TGTGCCAGCAGTTCCGAAGGAGGAGGTGAGCAGTTCTTC.